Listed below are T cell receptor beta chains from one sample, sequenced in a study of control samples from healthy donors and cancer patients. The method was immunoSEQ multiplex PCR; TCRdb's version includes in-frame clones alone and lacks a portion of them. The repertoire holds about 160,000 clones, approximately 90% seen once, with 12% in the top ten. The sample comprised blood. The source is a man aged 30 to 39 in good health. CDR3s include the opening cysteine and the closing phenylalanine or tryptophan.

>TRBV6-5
CASESGELFF
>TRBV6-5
CASSYSTGGGETQYF
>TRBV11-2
CASSLGGKETQYF
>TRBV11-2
CASSLGTPYPRGGKNIQYF
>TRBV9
CASREGTATGELFF
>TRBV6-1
CASSEFNRKQFF
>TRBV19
CASSINSGGFTGELFF
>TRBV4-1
CASSQGILRALSGNTIYF
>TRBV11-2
CASSWPGQGHNEQFF
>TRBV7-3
CASSHLGRTDKETQYF
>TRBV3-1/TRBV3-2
CASSQDPGGTGNTIYF
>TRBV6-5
CASTPGARAGYEQYF
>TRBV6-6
CASGTGDGYTF
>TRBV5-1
CASRVQGGSYEQYF
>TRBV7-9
CASSLREGWGNTIYF